This entry is about one T cell receptor (beta chain). The genes and germline here are from mouse. The CDR3 goes on 1 residue after the read ends, and that part is filled in from the germline J gene. As for time point: mouse harvest day 14 after allogeneic transplant. The graft held 10^6 splenic CD5+ T cells and 10^7 T-cell-depleted bone marrow cells. Assay used: immunoSEQ multiplex PCR; TCRdb lists only in-frame clones, some missing. The sample consists of about 3,100 clones, approximately 44% of them appearing once. This record belongs to a study of tissue T cells after allogeneic stem cell transplantation. V shed 6 bases, J shed 6 bases, and the junction held 7 bases outside the gene matches. This CDR3 is built from 14 residues. Germline V CDR1 and CDR2: SGHSN, HYEKVE.

Sequenced: gut tissue. The sequence was obtained from a female BALB/c mouse given C57BL/6 T cells with graft-versus-host disease after an allogeneic hematopoietic cell transplant. The V gene is TRBV12-1, the J gene TRBJ1-4, with TRBD1 matching 9 bases. The sequenced part of the CDR3 DNA is TGTGCCAGCGGTGAACAGGGGGCCGACGAAAGATTATTT. Protein product: CASGEQGADERLF. The CDR3, in full, reads CASGEQGADERLFF.